One sample yielded the 28 T cell receptor beta chains listed below, sequenced in a study of blood T cell repertoires in COVID-19. TCRdb's copy holds only in-frame clones and misses some; the assay was immunoSEQ multiplex PCR. The sample holds 100,000 to 150,000 clones, 70% to 85% seen once. Material: peripheral blood. These receptors originate from a man between 50 and 59 years old with acute or convalescent COVID-19.

The chain links TRBV29-1 to TRBJ2-2; a weak D match, TRBD2 (5 bases). From germline, CDR1 is SQVTM and CDR2 ANQGSEA. The CDR3 sequence is 14 residues long. The V end was cut by 6 bases, the J end by 2 bases, with 13 bases between. CDR3 sequence (DNA): TGCAGCGTCCTGGAGGACCTCAACACCGGGGAGCTGTTTTTT. Encoded protein: CSVLEDLNTGELFF.

This rearrangement joins TRBV5-1 to TRBJ2-1; 10 positions agree with TRBD1. Germline-derived CDR1 and CDR2 are SGHRS and YFSETQ. This CDR3 has 14 amino acids. Unmatched junction bases numbered 5, after V lost 5 bases and J lost 6 bases. CDR3 sequence reads: CASRPGQGFNEQFF. CDR3 bases: TGCGCCAGCAGACCGGGACAGGGGTTCAATGAGCAGTTCTTC.

The rearrangement joins TRBV11-2 to TRBJ2-5; 15 nucleotides line up with TRBD2. The CDR3 is made up of 17 amino acids. V lost 5 bases to trimming and J lost 1 base; unmatched junction nucleotides: 5. Germline CDR1 SGHAT, CDR2 FQNNGV. Here the CDR3 DNA reads TGTGCCAGCAGCCCCCAGGGACTAGCGGGGGGCCAAGAGACCCAGTACTTC. Translation: CASSPQGLAGGQETQYF.

This sequence joins TRBV9 and TRBJ1-2, with D possibly matching TRBD1 (6 bases). Germline V gene data show CDR1 as SGDLS and CDR2 as YYNGEE. CDR3 length equals 15 residues. Deletions cut 3 bases from V and 0 bases from J, with 12 bases between. The CDR3 protein is CASSGSGTPNYGYTF. The CDR3 DNA reads as TGTGCCAGCAGCGGATCCGGGACACCTAACTATGGCTACACCTTC.

In nucleotides, the CDR3 is TGTGCCAGCAGCCCCGGACCAGAAAGGGGTAATTCACCCCTCCACTTT. Translation gives CASSPGPERGNSPLHF. This chain uses TRBV5-4 with TRBJ1-6, with TRBD1 as a possible D gene (5 bases). Trimming took off 4 bases at V and 6 bases at J, with 17 bases between the two ends. CDR3 length equals 16 residues. The V gene's germline CDR1 is SGHNT and CDR2 YYREEE (reference sequence).

The V gene is TRBV9, the J gene TRBJ2-7; possible D gene TRBD1, 6 bases. The V gene lost 3 bases and the J gene lost 0 bases, with 13 bases spanning the gap. The CDR3 covers 15 residues. CDR1 SGDLS and CDR2 YYNGEE come from the germline V gene. The DNA of the CDR3 is TGTGCCAGCAGCGCGACAGACAGGTCCTCCTACGAGCAGTACTTC. The encoded protein is CASSATDRSSYEQYF.

This clone was counted a single time. The chain links TRBV15 to TRBJ1-5, with a tentative D call TRBD1 (5 bases). V dropped 1 base and J dropped 4 bases, with 8 bases sitting between them. This CDR3 is built from 14 residues. The germline V gene has CDR1 LNHNV and CDR2 YYDKDF (reference sequence). In nucleotides, the CDR3 is TGTGCCACCAGCAGAGGACAGACTAATCAGCCCCAGCATTTT. It encodes CATSRGQTNQPQHF.

The rearrangement links TRBV6-1 to TRBJ2-3; the D is unclear. This CDR3 has 14 amino acids. The V end was cut by 3 bases, the J end by 0 bases, with 7 bases between. Germline assignment: CDR1 MNHNS and CDR2 SASEGT. The CDR3 region has the DNA TGTGCCAGCAGTGAGTGGAGTAGCACAGATACGCAGTATTTT. Protein product: CASSEWSSTDTQYF.

This rearrangement joins TRBV27 to TRBJ2-3; D is unclear. The CDR3 totals 15 residues. Germline lookup yields CDR1 MNHEY and CDR2 SMNVEV (reference sequence). The V gene lost 2 bases and the J gene lost 0 bases, with 9 bases spanning the gap. CDR3 nucleotide sequence: TGTGCCAGCAGTTTAGAGTTTGGTAGCACAGATACGCAGTATTTT. Protein sequence: CASSLEFGSTDTQYF.

This chain joins TRBV6-5 and TRBJ2-2; the D gene is possibly TRBD2 (6 bases). V lost 10 bases and J 2 bases, leaving 17 bases between the germline ends. The CDR3 is 15 amino acids. CDR1 is MNHEY, CDR2 SVGAGI, per germline. The CDR3 sequence: CATMKPGLNTGELFF. In nucleotides, the CDR3 is TGTGCCACCATGAAACCGGGACTTAACACCGGGGAGCTGTTTTTT.

V and J are TRBV2 and TRBJ1-5, with 8 bases lining up with TRBD1. The V gene end was trimmed by 6 bases and the J gene end by 4 bases; junction bases not matched to a gene: 5. The CDR3 consists of 14 residues. Germline values: CDR1 SNHLY, CDR2 FYNNEI. Here the CDR3 DNA reads TGTGCCAGCAGAAAGGACAGGGAAAATCAGCCCCAGCATTTT. Protein product: CASRKDRENQPQHF.

In its sample, this clone was seen a few times. The CDR3 nucleotides are TGTGCCAGCAGCTTAGGCGGCCCTGGAAACACCATATATTTT. Residues: CASSLGGPGNTIYF. This chain joins TRBV7-9 and TRBJ1-3; D unclear. CDR1 is SEHNR and CDR2 is FQNEAQ in the germline V gene (reference sequence). The CDR3 runs to 14 residues. The V gene lost 1 base and the J gene lost 2 bases, with 6 bases spanning the gap.

V is TRBV20-1 and J is TRBJ2-3; TRBD2 matches 8 bases. Germline lookup yields CDR1 DFQATT and CDR2 SNEGSKA (reference sequence). V shed 6 bases, J shed 4 bases, and the junction held 12 bases outside the gene matches. CDR3 length: 15 amino acids. The CDR3 nucleotides are TGCAGTGCGAGTCTACTAGCGGCTGGTTCAGATACGCAGTATTTT. Encoded protein: CSASLLAAGSDTQYF.

DNA of the CDR3: TGCGCCAGCAGCCCCTTGACAGGGTTAACTGGGGCCAACGTCCTGACTTTC. It encodes CASSPLTGLTGANVLTF. This chain uses TRBV5-1 with TRBJ2-6; 7 bases line up with TRBD1. The V and J ends lost 4 bases and 2 bases, in that order; junction bases with no gene match: 9. The length of the CDR3 is 17 residues. CDR1 is SGHRS, CDR2 YFSETQ, per germline.

The chain combines TRBV29-1 with TRBJ2-5, with TRBD2 matching over 7 bases. CDR3 length equals 15 residues. Germline CDR1 SQVTM, CDR2 ANQGSEA. V was clipped by 8 bases and J by 2 bases; unmatched bases: 14. CDR3 in DNA: TGCAGCTCCAAAGGGTCTGGGGGAGGGCAAGAGACCCAGTACTTC. This sequence encodes CSSKGSGGGQETQYF.

Here the CDR3 reads CASSQSSFYEQYF. The CDR3 bases are TGCGCCAGCAGTCAATCCTCTTTCTACGAGCAGTACTTC. The chain carries TRBV23-1 and TRBJ2-7; D unresolved. TRBV23-1 falls under the ORF class, with uncertain function. The V gene lost 0 bases and the J gene lost 3 bases, with 6 bases spanning the gap. CDR3 length: 13 residues.

The CDR3 nucleotides read TGTGCCAGTAACCAACAGGGTGGAAACACTGAAGCTTTCTTT. Amino acid sequence: CASNQQGGNTEAFF. The rearrangement uses TRBV19 and TRBJ1-1; D perhaps matches TRBD1 (6 bases). The V gene's germline CDR1 is LNHDA and CDR2 SQIVND (reference sequence). V lost 7 bases and J 2 bases, leaving 14 bases between the germline ends. The CDR3 extends over 14 amino acids.

The chain is built from TRBV19 and TRBJ2-3, with 7 bases that match TRBD2. The length of the CDR3 is 15 residues. With V trimmed by 2 bases and J by 2 bases, 4 bases remained unmatched. Per the germline V gene, CDR1 is LNHDA and CDR2 is SQIVND (reference sequence). In DNA form, the CDR3 reads TGTGCCAGTAGTATACAAGCGGGGATCACAGATACGCAGTATTTT. Protein sequence: CASSIQAGITDTQYF.

The rearrangement links TRBV3-1 (or the pseudogene TRBV3-2) to TRBJ2-1; 7 positions match TRBD2. The CDR3 sequence is 19 residues long. Germline V CDR1 and CDR2: LGHDT, YNNKEL (reference sequence). V lost 6 bases to trimming and J lost 5 bases; unmatched junction nucleotides: 22. The chain's CDR3 is CASSPNLRERDLGHNEQFF. In DNA form, the CDR3 reads TGTGCCAGCAGTCCAAACCTTCGGGAGCGGGACCTAGGGCACAATGAGCAGTTCTTC.

The gene calls are TRBV5-6 and TRBJ2-5; 8 bases agree with TRBD2. V lost 1 base and J lost 1; bases outside the gene matches: 12. The CDR3 has 18 residues. CDR1 is SGHDT, CDR2 YYEEEE, per germline. The CDR3 region has the DNA TGTGCCAGCAGCTTGAGACGGGGGGGAACCTTCATCCAAGAGACCCAGTACTTC. Protein: CASSLRRGGTFIQETQYF.

The chain recombines TRBV9 with TRBJ1-6; tentative D call: TRBD1 (5 bases). V gave up 4 bases and J gave up 8 bases, with 16 bases separating them. Germline V CDR1 and CDR2: SGDLS, YYNGEE. The CDR3 runs 15 residues. The CDR3 bases are TGTGCCAGCAGCCCCCGGGGACTCCTCGATTCACCCCTCCACTTT. Its translation is CASSPRGLLDSPLHF.

This chain uses TRBV27 with TRBJ2-1; tentatively, D is TRBD2 (6 bases). From germline, CDR1 is MNHEY and CDR2 SMNVEV (reference sequence). V was clipped by 2 bases and J by 0 bases, with 8 bases between them. The CDR3 loop spans 15 amino acids. The CDR3 here is CASSLAGSSYNEQFF. The CDR3 bases are TGTGCCAGCAGTTTAGCGGGGAGCTCCTACAATGAGCAGTTCTTC.

The chain couples TRBV6-1 to TRBJ1-2; 11 bases align to TRBD1. Germline V gives CDR1 MNHNS, CDR2 SASEGT. The CDR3 contains 16 residues. With V trimmed by 4 bases and J by 3 bases, 7 bases remained unmatched. Written as DNA, the CDR3 is TGTGCCAGCAGTGGGGCGGGGGACAGGGGGGACTATGGCTACACCTTC. Translated, it gives CASSGAGDRGDYGYTF.

The chain has TRBV6-1 and TRBJ1-6, with 7 nucleotides matching TRBD1. The CDR3 spans 16 residues. Per germline, CDR1 MNHNS and CDR2 SASEGT. V trimming: 6 bases; J trimming: 8 bases; junction bases outside the gene matches: 13. The CDR3: CASREQGPLHYSPLHF. The CDR3 bases are TGTGCCAGCAGGGAACAGGGGCCCCTCCATTATTCACCCCTCCACTTT.

The V call is TRBV2, the J call TRBJ2-1; no clear D. The length of the CDR3 is 13 residues. V gave up 3 bases and J gave up 7 bases, with 10 bases separating them. Germline-derived CDR1 and CDR2 are SNHLY and FYNNEI. The CDR3 loop reads CASSDGAWNEQFF. The CDR3 DNA follows: TGTGCCAGCAGTGACGGAGCCTGGAATGAGCAGTTCTTC.

The CDR3 DNA reads as TGTGCCAGCAGTGAGAGACAGGGACCTGCGTCGGGCTACACCTTC. It yields the protein CASSERQGPASGYTF. V usage is TRBV2 and J usage is TRBJ1-2; 7 positions agree with TRBD1. This CDR3 contains 15 residues. V dropped 3 bases and J dropped 8; count of bases not matched to a gene: 12. Germline V gives CDR1 SNHLY, CDR2 FYNNEI.

CDR3 DNA: TGTGCCAGCAGTGAGAAATGGGGACAGGCCTCAACTAATGAAAAACTGTTTTTT. As protein: CASSEKWGQASTNEKLFF. This sequence joins TRBV6-1 and TRBJ1-4; 8 bases align to TRBD1. The CDR3 is 18 amino acids. Germline V gives CDR1 MNHNS, CDR2 SASEGT. Germline trimming cut 3 bases from V and 0 bases from J; bases unmatched to any gene: 9.

The chain recombines TRBV11-2 with TRBJ1-2; D unresolved. The CDR3 has 12 amino acids. Deletions cut 2 bases from V and 4 bases from J, with 5 bases between. Germline loops: CDR1 SGHAT, CDR2 FQNNGV. The chain's CDR3 is CASSLSRYGYTF. As DNA, the CDR3 is TGTGCCAGCAGCTTAAGCCGCTATGGCTACACCTTC.